The rows below give T cell receptor beta chains drawn from one sample of a study of tumor-infiltrating lymphocytes in primary liver carcinoma. TCRdb re-called the multiplex PCR reads with MiXCR, one entry per CDR3 protein. The sample records just under 95,000 distinct CDR3 sequences, 55% to 75% being singletons. Sequencing used tumor-adjacent normal liver tissue. The receptors were sampled from a man aged 35-49 years with primary liver carcinoma and hepatitis B virus infection. Both conserved end residues are trimmed from each CDR3. Where a row states a size, it is once, few, many or the class of an expanded clone; other rows omit it.

TRBJ2-3 TRBV29-1 NA SVKEGAGDTQY
TRBJ1-5 TRBV6-5 once ASSPQTPFYSNQPQH
NA TRBV6-5 NA ASSYVGTGGPVETQF
TRBJ2-5 TRBV29-1 NA TVLSWTEQETQY
TRBJ1-1 TRBV13 many ASSLTLNTEAF
TRBJ2-2 TRBV4-2 NA ASSQFYGGPNTGELF
TRBJ2-2 TRBV11-2 NA ASSYRGLAGVKTGELF
TRBJ2-3 TRBV12-3/TRBV12-4 many ASSLGERDTQY
TRBJ1-4 TRBV11-2 medium-sized ASSPGTGGFEKLF
TRBJ2-7 TRBV12-3/TRBV12-4 few ASSQGQGVYEQY
TRBJ2-3 TRBV27 NA ASSLLASGSTDTQY
TRBJ2-1 TRBV4-2 NA ASSQSELAELPYEQF
TRBJ2-3 TRBV30 NA VCPAGGLSTDTQY
TRBJ1-2 TRBV6-5 many ASSTGTVADGYT
TRBJ2-1 TRBV6-1 NA ATSDDVAGGSYNEQF
TRBJ2-7 TRBV6-5 NA ASSTGTGGTHGQY
TRBJ2-1 TRBV6-6 NA ASSPDSWAELF
TRBJ2-7 TRBV30 once AWSTDSSYEQY
TRBJ2-5 TRBV6-1 NA ASSVPLAGETQY
TRBJ2-3 TRBV5-4 many ASSFSGSLTDTQY
TRBJ2-1 TRBV29-1 many SVGTSKGEQF
TRBJ2-1 TRBV11-3 NA ASSLSGTSGRGKRF
TRBJ1-1 TRBV20-1 few SAEMNTEAF
TRBJ1-1 TRBV6-5 many ASARDSSTTEAF
TRBJ2-1 TRBV5-1 once ASSLDRGNNDQF
TRBJ2-7 TRBV6-2/TRBV6-3 NA ASSDGARAYSHEQY
TRBJ2-7 TRBV11-2 NA VSTLGPTRDYEQY
TRBJ2-4 TRBV10-3 many AISANPGQGFPSAKNIQY
NA TRBV4-1 NA VSSQGPGDSYNEQY
TRBJ2-1 TRBV4-1 NA ASSPLITSGSGNEQL
TRBJ2-2 TRBV6-1 NA ASVAGRHTWELF
TRBJ1-2 TRBV7-8 NA ASSWWTGKHYGYT
TRBJ2-3 TRBV11-2 NA ASSLGPFTGVATDTQY
TRBJ2-7 TRBV5-1 few ASSLGGIGPYEQY
TRBJ2-3 TRBV11-2 NA ASSLESGRGRQDAQC
TRBJ2-2 TRBV11-2 NA VSSSRLAGGPIGVLF
TRBJ1-4 TRBV7-6 NA ASSSHIGKLF
TRBJ2-1 TRBV6-1 NA ANIALAGLHNEQF
TRBJ2-5 TRBV6-5 NA ASGSGLAGGPQEAQY
TRBJ2-7 TRBV20-1 NA SARDSGTGDEQY
TRBJ1-3 TRBV5-1 once ASGTGIDGSTIY
TRBJ2-1 TRBV15 once ATSRKGSGYYNEQS
TRBJ2-5 TRBV11-2 NA ASSRRLAGDQETQY
TRBJ2-1 TRBV4-1 many ASSQGENGVTQF
TRBJ2-1 TRBV11-2 NA ASSPESGSANKQF